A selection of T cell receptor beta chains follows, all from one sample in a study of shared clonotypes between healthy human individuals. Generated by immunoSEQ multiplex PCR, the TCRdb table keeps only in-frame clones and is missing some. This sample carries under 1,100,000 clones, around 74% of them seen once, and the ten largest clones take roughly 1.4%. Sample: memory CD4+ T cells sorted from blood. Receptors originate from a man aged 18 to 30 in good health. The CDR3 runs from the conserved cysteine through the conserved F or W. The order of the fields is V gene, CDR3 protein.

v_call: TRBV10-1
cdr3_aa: CATGDQNTGELFF

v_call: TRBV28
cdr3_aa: CASSPPLTGRYGYTF

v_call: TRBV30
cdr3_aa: CAWSNFRGADSFGETQYF

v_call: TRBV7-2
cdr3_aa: CASSQRRNTEAFF

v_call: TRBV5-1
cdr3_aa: CASSPLLTGMNTEAFF

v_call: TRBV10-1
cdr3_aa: CASSEGTRGRETQYF

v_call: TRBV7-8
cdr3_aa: CASRDRDYTGELFF

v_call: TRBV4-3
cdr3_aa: CASSHFAAGNTGELFF

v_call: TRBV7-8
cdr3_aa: CASSPTGRITEAFF

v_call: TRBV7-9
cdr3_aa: CASSSQGDSNQPQHF

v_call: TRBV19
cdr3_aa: CASSMNRDQNF

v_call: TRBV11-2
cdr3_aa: CASSSLGDSYNEQFF

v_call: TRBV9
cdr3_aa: CASSGTPRLQNTEAFF

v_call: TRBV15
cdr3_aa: CATSRAQNEKLFF

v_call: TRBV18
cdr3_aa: CASSPRESDTQYF

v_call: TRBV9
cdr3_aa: CASSVRGGMDTIYF

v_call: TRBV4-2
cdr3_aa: CASSQDQSQPYGYTF

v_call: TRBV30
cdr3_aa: CAWSANRVTEAFF

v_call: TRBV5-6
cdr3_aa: CASSKDQGNYGYTF

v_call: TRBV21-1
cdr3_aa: CASSPTPGQGEQTNEKLFF

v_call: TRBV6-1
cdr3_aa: CASMAREFVNQPQHF

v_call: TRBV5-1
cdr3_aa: CASSLSTAASTDTQYF

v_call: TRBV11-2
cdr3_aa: CASSSSDRGGNYGYTF

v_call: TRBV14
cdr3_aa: CASSQVRDRGKDEQFF

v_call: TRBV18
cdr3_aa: CASSPPNSQETQYF

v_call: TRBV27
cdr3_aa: CASSLSLVGGRNEQFF

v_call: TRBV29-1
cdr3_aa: CSVGGGYNQPQHF

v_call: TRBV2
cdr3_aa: CASGQARTYTGELFF

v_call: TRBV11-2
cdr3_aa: CASSLRGSVTGELFF

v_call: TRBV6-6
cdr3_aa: CASQQGNYNSPLHF

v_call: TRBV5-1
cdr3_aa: CASSLGGQGDTPLHF

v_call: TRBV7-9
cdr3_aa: CASSPYNEQFF

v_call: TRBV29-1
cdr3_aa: CSVTAGTGYGYTF

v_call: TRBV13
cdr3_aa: CASRSGGKTYEQYF

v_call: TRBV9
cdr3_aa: CASSVRSSNEETQYF

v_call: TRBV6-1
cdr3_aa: CASSVPGQGLYGYTF

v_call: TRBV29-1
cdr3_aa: CSVRVGQGFPEAFF

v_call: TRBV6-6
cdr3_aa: CASGSGGDNYGYTF

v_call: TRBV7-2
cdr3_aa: CASSLVSDGSYEQYF

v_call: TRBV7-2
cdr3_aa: CASSLGDNEQFF

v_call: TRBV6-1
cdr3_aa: CASTRDRGNTEAFF